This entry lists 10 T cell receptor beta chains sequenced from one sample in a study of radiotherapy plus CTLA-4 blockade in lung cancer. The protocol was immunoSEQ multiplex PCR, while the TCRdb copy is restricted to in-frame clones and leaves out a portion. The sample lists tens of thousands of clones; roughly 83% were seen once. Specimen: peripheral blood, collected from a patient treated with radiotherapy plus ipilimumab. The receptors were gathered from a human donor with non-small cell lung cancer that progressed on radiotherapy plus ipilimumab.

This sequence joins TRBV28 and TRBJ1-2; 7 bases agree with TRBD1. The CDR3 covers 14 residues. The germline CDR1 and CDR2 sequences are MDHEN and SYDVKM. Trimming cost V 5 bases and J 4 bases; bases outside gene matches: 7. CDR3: CASSQQGSIYGYTF. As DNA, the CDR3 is TGTGCCAGCAGTCAACAGGGGAGTATCTATGGCTACACCTTC.

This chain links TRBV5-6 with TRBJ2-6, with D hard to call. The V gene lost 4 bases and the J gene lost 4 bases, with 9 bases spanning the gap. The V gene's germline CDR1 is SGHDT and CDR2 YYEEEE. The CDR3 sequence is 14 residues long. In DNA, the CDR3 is TGTGCCAGCAGCCCTTTGCTAGGGGCCAACGTCCTGACTTTC. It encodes CASSPLLGANVLTF.

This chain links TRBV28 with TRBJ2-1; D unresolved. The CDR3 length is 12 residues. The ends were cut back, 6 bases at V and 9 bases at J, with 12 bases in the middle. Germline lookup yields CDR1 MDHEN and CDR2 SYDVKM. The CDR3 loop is CASSSVGGEQFF. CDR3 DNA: TGTGCCAGCAGCTCCGTTGGCGGTGAGCAGTTCTTC. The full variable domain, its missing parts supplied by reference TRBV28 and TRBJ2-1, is DVKVTQSSRYLVKRTGEKVFLECVQDMDHENMFWYRQDPGLGLRLIYFSYDVKMKEKGDIPEGYSVSREKKERFSLILESASTNQTSMYLCASSSVGGEQFFGPGTRLTVL.

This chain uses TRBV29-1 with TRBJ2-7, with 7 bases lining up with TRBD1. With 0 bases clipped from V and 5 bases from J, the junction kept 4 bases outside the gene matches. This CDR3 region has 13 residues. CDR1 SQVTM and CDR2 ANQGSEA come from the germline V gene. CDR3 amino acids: CSVEELQGNEQYF. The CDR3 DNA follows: TGCAGCGTTGAAGAATTACAGGGGAACGAGCAGTACTTC.

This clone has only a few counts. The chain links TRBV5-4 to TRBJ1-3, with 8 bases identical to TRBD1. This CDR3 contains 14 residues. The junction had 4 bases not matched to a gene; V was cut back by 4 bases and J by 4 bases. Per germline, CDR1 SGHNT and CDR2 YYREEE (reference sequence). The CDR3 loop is CASSQDREGNTIYF. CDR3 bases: TGTGCCAGCAGCCAGGACAGGGAAGGAAACACCATATATTTT.

Written as DNA, the CDR3 is TGTGCCAGCAGTTTCCCGACCTCGACGGACAGGGCCGACGAGCAGTACTTC. Translated, it gives CASSFPTSTDRADEQYF. The chain uses TRBV28 and TRBJ2-7; 8 bases agree with TRBD1. The CDR3 length is 17 residues. Trimming at V came to 3 bases and at J to 5 bases, leaving 15 bases not matched to a gene. Germline CDR1 and CDR2: MDHEN and SYDVKM.

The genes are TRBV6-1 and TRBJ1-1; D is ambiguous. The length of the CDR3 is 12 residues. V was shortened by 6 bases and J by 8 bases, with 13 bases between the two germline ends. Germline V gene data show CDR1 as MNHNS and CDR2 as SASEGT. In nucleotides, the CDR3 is TGTGCCAGCAGCCTTTCGGGCAGGGAAGCTTTCTTT. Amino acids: CASSLSGREAFF.

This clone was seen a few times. The CDR3 loop reads CASSQVGGSNYGYTF. The CDR3 DNA is TGTGCCAGCAGCCAGGTGGGGGGTTCGAACTATGGCTACACCTTC. The chain uses TRBV7-9 and TRBJ1-2, with TRBD1 as a possible D gene (5 bases). V gave up 5 bases and J gave up 2 bases, with 15 bases separating them. Per the germline V gene, CDR1 is SEHNR and CDR2 is FQNEAQ (reference sequence). This CDR3 contains 15 residues. Full variable domain (missing parts from reference TRBV7-9 and TRBJ1-2): DTGVSQNPRHKITKRGQNVTFRCDPISEHNRLYWYRQTLGQGPEFLTYFQNEAQLEKSRLLSDRFSAERPKGSFSTLEIQRTEQGDSAMYLCASSQVGGSNYGYTFGSGTRLTVV.

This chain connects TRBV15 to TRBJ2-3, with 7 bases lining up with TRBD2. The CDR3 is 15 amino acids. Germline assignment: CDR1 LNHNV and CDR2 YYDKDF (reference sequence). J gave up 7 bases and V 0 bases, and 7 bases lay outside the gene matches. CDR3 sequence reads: CATSRDWGGENTQYF. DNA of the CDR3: TGTGCCACCAGCAGAGATTGGGGGGGGGAAAATACGCAGTATTTT.

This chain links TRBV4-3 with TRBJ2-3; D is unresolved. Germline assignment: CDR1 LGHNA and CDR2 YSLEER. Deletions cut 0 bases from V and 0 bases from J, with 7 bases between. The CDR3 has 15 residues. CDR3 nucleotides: TGCGCCAGCAGCCAAGACTTCTGGAGCACAGATACGCAGTATTTT. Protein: CASSQDFWSTDTQYF.